These T cell receptor beta chains were read from a single sample in a study of identical twins. TCRdb re-derived calls from the 5' RACE reads in MiXCR, one entry per CDR3 protein. The table includes about 720,000 distinct CDR3 sequences, around a sixth detected once. The same data also contributed to another study, on T cells expressing NK-cell markers.

The sequenced material came from PBMCs. These receptors all stem from a woman in her late teens or twenties in good health. CDR3s include the opening cysteine and the closing phenylalanine or tryptophan. The D gene is left open where the match is weak. Clone size appears in some rows only: once, few, many, or a class for an expanded clone.

abundance: -
v_gene: TRBV20-1
d_gene: TRBD1
j_gene: TRBJ2-3
CDR3aa: CSARPTGGWATDTQYF
CDR3nt: TGCAGTGCTAGACCTACAGGGGGCTGGGCCACAGATACGCAGTATTTT

abundance: -
v_gene: TRBV20-1
d_gene: -
j_gene: TRBJ2-7
CDR3aa: CSARDPLANVYEQYF
CDR3nt: TGCAGTGCTAGAGATCCTCTAGCGAACGTCTACGAGCAGTACTTC

abundance: few
v_gene: TRBV10-2
d_gene: -
j_gene: TRBJ1-1
CDR3aa: CASSEDWTWTEAFF
CDR3nt: TGCGCCAGCAGTGAGGATTGGACCTGGACTGAAGCTTTCTTT

abundance: -
v_gene: TRBV6-5
d_gene: -
j_gene: TRBJ1-1
CDR3aa: CASSYSSWGGDTEAFF
CDR3nt: TGTGCCAGCAGTTACTCGAGCTGGGGGGGAGACACTGAAGCTTTCTTT

abundance: -
v_gene: TRBV6-5
d_gene: -
j_gene: TRBJ2-5
CDR3aa: CASSYQGAETQYF
CDR3nt: TGTGCCAGCAGTTACCAAGGGGCAGAGACCCAGTACTTC

abundance: few
v_gene: TRBV12-3/TRBV12-4
d_gene: -
j_gene: TRBJ2-7
CDR3aa: CASSPSLNGEQYF
CDR3nt: TGTGCCAGCAGCCCCTCTCTAAATGGAGAGCAGTACTTC

abundance: -
v_gene: TRBV27
d_gene: -
j_gene: TRBJ2-7
CDR3aa: CASSLGSRGHEQYF
CDR3nt: TGTGCCAGCAGTCTTGGCTCCAGGGGCCACGAGCAGTACTTC

abundance: -
v_gene: TRBV12-3/TRBV12-4
d_gene: -
j_gene: TRBJ1-1
CDR3aa: CASSATELAFF
CDR3nt: TGTGCCAGCAGCGCGACCGAGTTAGCTTTCTTT

abundance: -
v_gene: TRBV5-1
d_gene: -
j_gene: TRBJ2-1
CDR3aa: CASSSRGIILGNEQFF
CDR3nt: TGCGCCAGCAGCTCCCGGGGGATTATCCTTGGGAATGAGCAGTTCTTC

abundance: -
v_gene: TRBV2
d_gene: TRBD2
j_gene: TRBJ2-2
CDR3aa: CASSESGSFTGELFF
CDR3nt: TGTGCCAGCAGTGAGAGCGGGAGCTTCACCGGGGAGCTGTTTTTT

abundance: many
v_gene: TRBV5-1
d_gene: -
j_gene: TRBJ2-5
CDR3aa: CASSLALETQYF
CDR3nt: TGTGCCAGCAGCTTGGCTTTAGAGACCCAGTACTTC

abundance: -
v_gene: TRBV7-2
d_gene: TRBD2
j_gene: TRBJ2-7
CDR3aa: CASSTRLAESYEQYF
CDR3nt: TGTGCCAGCAGCACTCGACTAGCAGAGTCCTACGAGCAGTACTTC

abundance: few
v_gene: TRBV7-9
d_gene: -
j_gene: TRBJ2-2
CDR3aa: CASSFTGMSTGELFF
CDR3nt: TGTGCCAGCAGCTTTACAGGGATGAGCACCGGGGAGCTGTTTTTT

abundance: -
v_gene: TRBV29-1
d_gene: TRBD2
j_gene: TRBJ2-7
CDR3aa: CSVTGTSGVEQYF
CDR3nt: TGCAGCGTAACCGGGACTAGCGGGGTCGAGCAGTACTTC

abundance: -
v_gene: TRBV20-1
d_gene: TRBD1
j_gene: TRBJ1-5
CDR3aa: CSARDPTGGGQPQHF
CDR3nt: TGCAGTGCTAGAGATCCCACAGGGGGGGGTCAGCCCCAGCATTTT

abundance: few
v_gene: TRBV7-8
d_gene: TRBD2
j_gene: TRBJ2-1
CDR3aa: CASNEAGTSGGLYNEQFF
CDR3nt: TGTGCCAGCAACGAGGCGGGGACTAGCGGGGGCCTTTACAATGAGCAGTTCTTC

abundance: -
v_gene: TRBV7-9
d_gene: -
j_gene: TRBJ2-3
CDR3aa: CASSPISTHTDTQYF
CDR3nt: TGTGCCAGCAGCCCGATTAGCACACACACAGATACGCAGTATTTT

abundance: few
v_gene: TRBV5-5
d_gene: TRBD1
j_gene: TRBJ2-2
CDR3aa: CASSLRRDRGIGELFF
CDR3nt: TGTGCCAGCAGCTTGCGCCGGGACAGGGGCATCGGGGAGCTGTTTTTT

abundance: few
v_gene: TRBV20-1
d_gene: TRBD2
j_gene: TRBJ2-5
CDR3aa: CSATIAGRKETQYF
CDR3nt: TGCAGTGCTACTATAGCGGGACGCAAAGAGACCCAGTACTTC

abundance: -
v_gene: TRBV6-2/TRBV6-3
d_gene: -
j_gene: TRBJ1-1
CDR3aa: CAARLADGTEAFF
CDR3nt: TGTGCCGCACGACTGGCGGACGGGACTGAAGCTTTCTTT